Included here is one T cell receptor (beta chain) sequence, with context. Its matching antigen is unknown. Primed by a sample-barcoded 5' primer and a J-beta primer mix, a second PCR proceeded for 7 to 11 cycles. All samples gave at least 2.5 million CDR3-containing paired-end reads. TCRdb re-called the 5' RACE reads through MiXCR, storing one row per CDR3 protein. The repertoire holds about 800,000 distinct CDR3 sequences, with 55% to 70% as singletons. This sample is part of a study of blood T cells in healthy people across ages. CDR3 size: 16 residues. Germline loops: CDR1 DFQATT, CDR2 SNEGSKA (reference sequence). V lost 3 bases and J lost 4, with 19 bases in between. The study's findings and limits: Age advanced and TCR beta diversity per million T cells fell, roughly linearly. It was not known whether donors were CMV positive (a possible confounder of expanded clonotype changes).

The clonotype originates from a young man in good health. The chain has TRBV20-1 and TRBJ2-1; D possibly uses TRBD1 or TRBD2 (5 bases each). The sample consisted of blood. The CDR3 nucleotides are TGCAGTGCTAGGGACCCTCGACAGAGGGCATACAATGAGCAGTTCTTC. Protein sequence: CSARDPRQRAYNEQFF.